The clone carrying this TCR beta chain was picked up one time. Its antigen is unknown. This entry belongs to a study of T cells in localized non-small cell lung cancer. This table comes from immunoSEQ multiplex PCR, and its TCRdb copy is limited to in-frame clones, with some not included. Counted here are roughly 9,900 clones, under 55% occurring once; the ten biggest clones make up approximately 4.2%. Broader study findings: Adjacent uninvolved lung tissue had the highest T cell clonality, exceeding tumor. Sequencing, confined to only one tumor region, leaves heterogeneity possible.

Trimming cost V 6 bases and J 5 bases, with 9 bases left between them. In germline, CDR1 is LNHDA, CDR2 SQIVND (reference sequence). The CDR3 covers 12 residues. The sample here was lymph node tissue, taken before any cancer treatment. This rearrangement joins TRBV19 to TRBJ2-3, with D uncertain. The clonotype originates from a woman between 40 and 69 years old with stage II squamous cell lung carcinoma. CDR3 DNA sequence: TGTGCCAGTAGGAAAGGGAAAGATACGCAGTATTTT. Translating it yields CASRKGKDTQYF. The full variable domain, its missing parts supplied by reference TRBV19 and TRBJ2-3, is DGGITQSPKYLFRKEGQNVTLSCEQNLNHDAMYWYRQDPGQGLRLIYYSQIVNDFQKGDIAEGYSVSREKKESFPLTVTSAQKNPTAFYLCASRKGKDTQYFGPGTRLTVL.